A single sample gave rise to the 16 T cell receptor beta chains below, sequenced in a study of blood T cell repertoires in COVID-19. Libraries were prepared by immunoSEQ multiplex PCR; TCRdb keeps only in-frame clonotypes and omits some of them. The sample yields about 670,000 clones, 85% to 90% seen once. Sequencing was carried out using peripheral blood. The receptors derive from a woman aged 18 to 35 with acute or convalescent COVID-19.

This clone was observed a single time. V gene TRBV4-3 combines with J gene TRBJ2-1; 10 positions match TRBD1. Unmatched junction bases numbered 9, after V lost 0 bases and J lost 7 bases. Germline lookup yields CDR1 LGHNA and CDR2 YSLEER. The CDR3 has 17 amino acids. CDR3 protein: CASSQDPSDRGLNEQFF. CDR3 in DNA: TGCGCCAGCAGCCAAGATCCGAGTGACAGGGGGCTTAATGAGCAGTTCTTC.

This sequence joins TRBV24-1 and TRBJ1-2, with a tentative D call TRBD1 (6 bases). Germline V gene sequence: CDR1 KGHDR, CDR2 SFDVKD. The length of the CDR3 is 13 residues. Trimming shortened V by 4 bases and J by 4 bases, and 9 bases separated the two germline ends. CDR3 sequence reads: CATSEADSYGYTF. The CDR3 bases are TGTGCCACCAGTGAGGCGGACAGCTATGGCTACACCTTC.

This sequence joins TRBV30 and TRBJ2-7; 12 bases fit TRBD1. Germline CDR1 and CDR2: GTSNPN and SVGIG (reference sequence). The J segment lost 5 bases and the V segment lost 5 bases, leaving 7 bases of the junction unmatched. There are 14 residues in the CDR3. The CDR3 DNA is TGTGCCTGGGGGCCGGGACAGGGGGCCCACGAGCAGTACTTC. This sequence encodes CAWGPGQGAHEQYF.

The chain joins TRBV4-3 to TRBJ1-2, with TRBD1 matching over 9 bases. The CDR3 runs 13 residues. Germline V CDR1 and CDR2: LGHNA, YSLEER. The V segment lost 8 bases and the J segment 9 bases; nucleotides outside the gene matches: 10. The CDR3 DNA reads as TGCGCCAGCGGCCGGGACAGGGAAGGTCGCTACACCTTC. It yields the protein CASGRDREGRYTF.

The chain carries TRBV5-4 and TRBJ1-1, with a weak D call TRBD1 (5 bases). Germline loops: CDR1 SGHNT, CDR2 YYREEE (reference sequence). V was cut by 4 bases and J by 1 base, with 11 bases left in between. This CDR3 comprises 14 residues. The CDR3 here is CASSRDTGNTEAFF. The CDR3 nucleotides read TGTGCCAGCAGCCGAGATACAGGGAACACTGAAGCTTTCTTT.

The chain couples TRBV15 to TRBJ2-3; 10 bases are shared with TRBD2. Per the germline V gene, CDR1 is LNHNV and CDR2 is YYDKDF (reference sequence). The length of the CDR3 is 17 residues. V lost 5 bases to trimming and J lost 2 bases; unmatched junction nucleotides: 10. The DNA of the CDR3 is TGTGCCACCAGCGGGAGTAGGACTAGCGGCTCCACAGATACGCAGTATTTT. Translated: CATSGSRTSGSTDTQYF.

Only one count was recorded for this clone. The same CDR3 can be traced to other DNA sequences in this sample. The V and J genes are TRBV30 and TRBJ1-1; possible D gene TRBD1, 5 bases. V shed 0 bases and J shed 1 base, with 9 bases lying between them. This CDR3 is built from 14 residues. Germline values: CDR1 GTSNPN, CDR2 SVGIG (reference sequence). CDR3 nucleotides: TGTGCCTGGAGTGTACTGGGGGGGAACACTGAAGCTTTCTTT. Translation: CAWSVLGGNTEAFF.

The J gene is TRBJ1-6, the V gene TRBV2; unclear D gene. The V gene's germline CDR1 is SNHLY and CDR2 FYNNEI. Trimming left V 3 bases short and J 8 bases short, with 11 bases between. This CDR3 contains 14 residues. CDR3 nucleotide sequence: TGTGCCAGCAGTGATTTCCAGCGATATTCACCCCTCCACTTT. Encoded protein: CASSDFQRYSPLHF.

This clone was seen a single time. The chain has TRBV7-6 and TRBJ1-5; D not resolved. Per germline, CDR1 SGHVS and CDR2 FNYEAQ. CDR3 length: 14 amino acids. V was clipped by 3 bases and J by 8 bases, with 14 bases between them. This CDR3 is CASSFSSGKEPQHF. As DNA, the CDR3 is TGTGCCAGCAGCTTCAGTTCGGGGAAGGAGCCCCAGCATTTT.

The V and J genes are TRBV7-2 and TRBJ2-7; 7 nucleotides match TRBD1. The ends lost 0 bases at V and 4 bases at J; junction bases unmatched: 0. Germline values: CDR1 SGHTA, CDR2 FQGNSA. There are 13 residues in the CDR3. The CDR3 reads CASSLADRYEQYF. The CDR3, as DNA: TGTGCCAGCAGCTTAGCGGACAGGTACGAGCAGTACTTC.

The count of this clone is one. This chain uses TRBV2 with TRBJ1-5, with unresolved D. V lost 7 bases and J lost 1, with 5 bases in between. The CDR3 is 12 amino acids. The germline gives CDR1 SNHLY, CDR2 FYNNEI. CDR3 coding DNA: TGTGCCAGCACCTCCAGCAATCAGCCCCAGCATTTT. It encodes CASTSSNQPQHF.

The chain links TRBV7-2 to TRBJ2-7; no definite D call. The CDR3 sequence is 16 residues long. Trimming shortened V by 3 bases and J by 0 bases, and 15 bases separated the two germline ends. Germline assignment: CDR1 SGHTA and CDR2 FQGNSA. CDR3 residues: CASSLRSPRSSYEQYF. As DNA, the CDR3 is TGTGCCAGCAGCTTGAGGTCACCGAGAAGCTCCTACGAGCAGTACTTC.

The CDR3 DNA reads TGTGCCACAGAAGCGGGGACCCTGGGTAATGAGCAGTTCTTC. Translating gives CATEAGTLGNEQFF. The chain has TRBV15 and TRBJ2-1; 7 bases align to TRBD2. Germline CDR1 reads LNHNV; CDR2 reads YYDKDF (reference sequence). V lost 9 bases to trimming and J lost 7 bases; unmatched junction nucleotides: 12. CDR3 length equals 14 residues.

This clone turned up a few times. This chain connects TRBV3-1 (or the pseudogene TRBV3-2) to TRBJ1-1; no definite D call. V was trimmed by 4 bases and J by 0 bases, leaving 9 bases between them. The CDR3 length is 14 residues. Germline lookup yields CDR1 LGHDT and CDR2 YNNKEL (reference sequence). The CDR3 DNA reads TGTGCCAGCAGCCTCGGAGGGATGAACACTGAAGCTTTCTTT. Its protein is CASSLGGMNTEAFF.

This clone was recorded a few times. This chain connects TRBV28 to TRBJ1-1, with TRBD1 identical over 9 bases. V dropped 2 bases and J dropped 5; count of bases not matched to a gene: 6. The CDR3 covers 15 residues. CDR1 is MDHEN and CDR2 is SYDVKM in the germline V gene. The CDR3 region is CASSLGGTGMTEAFF. DNA of the CDR3: TGTGCCAGCAGTTTAGGGGGGACAGGGATGACTGAAGCTTTCTTT.

The chain combines TRBV12-3 or TRBV12-4 with TRBJ1-5; no firm D call. With 3 bases removed from V and 4 bases from J, the gap between germline ends came to 7 bases. The CDR3 is 13 residues long. DNA of the CDR3: TGTGCCAGCAGTTTGGCGGAAAATCAGCCCCAGCATTTT. Translating it yields CASSLAENQPQHF.